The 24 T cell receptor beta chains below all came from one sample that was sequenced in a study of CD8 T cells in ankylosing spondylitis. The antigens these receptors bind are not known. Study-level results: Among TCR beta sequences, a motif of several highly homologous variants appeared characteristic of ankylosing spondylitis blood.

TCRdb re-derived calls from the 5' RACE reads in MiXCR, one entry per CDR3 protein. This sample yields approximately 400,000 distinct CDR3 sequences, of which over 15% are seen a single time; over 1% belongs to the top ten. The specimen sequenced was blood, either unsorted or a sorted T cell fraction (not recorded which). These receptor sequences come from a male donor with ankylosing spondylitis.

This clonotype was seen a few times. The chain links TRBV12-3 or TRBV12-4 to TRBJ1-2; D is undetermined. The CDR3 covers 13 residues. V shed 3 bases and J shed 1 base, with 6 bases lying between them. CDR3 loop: CASSFSNNYGYTF. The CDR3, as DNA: TGTGCCAGCAGTTTTAGCAATAACTATGGCTACACCTTC.

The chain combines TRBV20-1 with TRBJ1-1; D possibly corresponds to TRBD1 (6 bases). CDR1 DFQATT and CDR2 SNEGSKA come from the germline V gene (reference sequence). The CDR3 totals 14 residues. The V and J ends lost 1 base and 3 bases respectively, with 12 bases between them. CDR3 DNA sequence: TGCAGTGCTAGAGTGGGGGGGCAGTACACTGAAGCTTTCTTT. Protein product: CSARVGGQYTEAFF.

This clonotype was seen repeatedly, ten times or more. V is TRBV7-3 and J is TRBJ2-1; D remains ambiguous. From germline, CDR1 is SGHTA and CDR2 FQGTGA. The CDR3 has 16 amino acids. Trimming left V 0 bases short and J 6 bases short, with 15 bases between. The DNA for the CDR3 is TGTGCCAGCAGCTTAACGGCAGGTCCACGTGGCAATGAGCAGTTCTTC. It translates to CASSLTAGPRGNEQFF.

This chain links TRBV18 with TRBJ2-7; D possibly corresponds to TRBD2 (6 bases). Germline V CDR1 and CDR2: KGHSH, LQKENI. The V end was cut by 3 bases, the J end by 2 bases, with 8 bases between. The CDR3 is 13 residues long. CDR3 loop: CASSPRLAYEQYF. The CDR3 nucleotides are TGTGCCAGCTCACCGCGACTAGCCTACGAGCAGTACTTC.

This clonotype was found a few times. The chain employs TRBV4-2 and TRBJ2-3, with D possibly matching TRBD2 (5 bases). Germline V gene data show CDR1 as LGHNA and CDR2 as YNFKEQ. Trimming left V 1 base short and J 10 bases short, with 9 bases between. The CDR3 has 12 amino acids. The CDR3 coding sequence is TGTGCCAGCAGCCAAGTTAGCGAGTCGCAGTATTTT. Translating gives CASSQVSESQYF.

CDR3 DNA: TGTGCCAGCTCATCCCGGGACAGGGGGACGAGAGAGCAGTACTTC. Translation: CASSSRDRGTREQYF. The chain has TRBV18 and TRBJ2-7, with 11 bases aligning to TRBD1. The length of the CDR3 is 15 residues. Germline trimming cut 5 bases from V and 7 bases from J; bases unmatched to any gene: 10. The germline gives CDR1 KGHSH, CDR2 LQKENI.

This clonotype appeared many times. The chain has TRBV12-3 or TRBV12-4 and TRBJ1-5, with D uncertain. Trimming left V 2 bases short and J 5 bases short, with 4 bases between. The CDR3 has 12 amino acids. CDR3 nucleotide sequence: TGTGCCAGCAGTTTATTCGATCAGCCCCAGCATTTT. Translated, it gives CASSLFDQPQHF.

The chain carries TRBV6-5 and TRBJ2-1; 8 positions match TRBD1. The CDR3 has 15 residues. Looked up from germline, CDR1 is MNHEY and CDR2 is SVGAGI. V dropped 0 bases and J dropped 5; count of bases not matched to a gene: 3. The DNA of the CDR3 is TGTGCCAGCAGTTACTCGGACAGGGCAAACAATGAGCAGTTCTTC. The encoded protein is CASSYSDRANNEQFF.

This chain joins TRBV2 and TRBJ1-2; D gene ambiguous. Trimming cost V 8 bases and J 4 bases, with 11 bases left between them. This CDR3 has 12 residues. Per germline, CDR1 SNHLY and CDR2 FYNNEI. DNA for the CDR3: TGTGCCAGCCTGGTGGGAGCCTATGGCTACACCTTC. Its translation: CASLVGAYGYTF.

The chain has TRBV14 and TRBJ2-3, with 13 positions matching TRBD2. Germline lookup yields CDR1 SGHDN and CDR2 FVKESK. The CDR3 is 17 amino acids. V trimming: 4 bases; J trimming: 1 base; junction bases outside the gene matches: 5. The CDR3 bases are TGTGCCAGCAGCCGATGGACTAGCGGGGGTGGCACAGATACGCAGTATTTT. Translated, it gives CASSRWTSGGGTDTQYF.

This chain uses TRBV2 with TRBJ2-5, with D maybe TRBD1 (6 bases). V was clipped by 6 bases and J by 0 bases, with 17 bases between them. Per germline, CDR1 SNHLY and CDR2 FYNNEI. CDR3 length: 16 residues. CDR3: CASRGSGVAYQETQYF. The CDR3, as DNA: TGTGCCAGCAGGGGCTCAGGGGTCGCATACCAAGAGACCCAGTACTTC.

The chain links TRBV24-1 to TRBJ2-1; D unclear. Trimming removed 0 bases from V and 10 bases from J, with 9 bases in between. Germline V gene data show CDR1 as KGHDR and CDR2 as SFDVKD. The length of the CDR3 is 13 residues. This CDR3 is CATSDLKQDEQFF. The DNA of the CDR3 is TGTGCCACCAGTGATTTGAAACAAGACGAGCAGTTCTTC.

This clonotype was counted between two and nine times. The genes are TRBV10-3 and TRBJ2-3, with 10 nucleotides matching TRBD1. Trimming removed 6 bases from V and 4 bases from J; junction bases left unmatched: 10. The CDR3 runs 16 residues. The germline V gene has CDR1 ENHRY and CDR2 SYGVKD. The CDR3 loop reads CAIRAPGQGSSDTQYF. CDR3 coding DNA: TGTGCCATCAGAGCTCCGGGACAGGGGTCGTCAGATACGCAGTATTTT.

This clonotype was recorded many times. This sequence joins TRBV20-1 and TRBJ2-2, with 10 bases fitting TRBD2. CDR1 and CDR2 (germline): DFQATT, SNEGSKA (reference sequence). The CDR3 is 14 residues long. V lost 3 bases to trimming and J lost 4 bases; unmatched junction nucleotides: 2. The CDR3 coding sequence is TGCAGTGCTAGGGCTAGCGGGGGCACCGGGGAGCTGTTTTTT. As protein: CSARASGGTGELFF.

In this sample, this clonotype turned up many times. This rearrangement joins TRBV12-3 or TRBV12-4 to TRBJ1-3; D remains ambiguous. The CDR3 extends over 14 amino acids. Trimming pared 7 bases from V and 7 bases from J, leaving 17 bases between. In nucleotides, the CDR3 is TGTGCCAGCACGAAGATGTCCACCGGGAACACCATATATTTT. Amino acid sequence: CASTKMSTGNTIYF.

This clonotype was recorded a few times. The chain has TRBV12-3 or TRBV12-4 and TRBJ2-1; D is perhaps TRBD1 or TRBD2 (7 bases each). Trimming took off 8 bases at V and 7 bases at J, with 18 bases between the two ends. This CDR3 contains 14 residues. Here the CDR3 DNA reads TGTGCCAGCCAGGGGGACTCGCGGGGGAATGAGCAGTTCTTC. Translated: CASQGDSRGNEQFF.

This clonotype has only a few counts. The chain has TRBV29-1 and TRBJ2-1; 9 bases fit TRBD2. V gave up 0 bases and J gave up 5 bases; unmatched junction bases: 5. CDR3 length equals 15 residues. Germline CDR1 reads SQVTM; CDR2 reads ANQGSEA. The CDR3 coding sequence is TGCAGCGTTGAAGAGCGGGGGGGCCTAAACAATGAGCAGTTCTTC. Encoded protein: CSVEERGGLNNEQFF.

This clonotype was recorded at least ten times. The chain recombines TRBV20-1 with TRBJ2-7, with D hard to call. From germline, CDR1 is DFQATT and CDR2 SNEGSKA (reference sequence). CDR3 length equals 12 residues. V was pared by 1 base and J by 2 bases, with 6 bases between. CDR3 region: CSARVRTYEQYF. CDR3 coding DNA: TGCAGTGCTAGAGTACGGACCTACGAGCAGTACTTC.

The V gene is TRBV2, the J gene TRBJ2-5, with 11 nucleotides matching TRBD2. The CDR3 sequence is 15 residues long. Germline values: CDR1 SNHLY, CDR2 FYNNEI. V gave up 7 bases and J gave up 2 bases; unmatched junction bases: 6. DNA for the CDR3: TGTGCCAGCATCCTAACTAGCGGGGGACAAGAGACCCAGTACTTC. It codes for CASILTSGGQETQYF.

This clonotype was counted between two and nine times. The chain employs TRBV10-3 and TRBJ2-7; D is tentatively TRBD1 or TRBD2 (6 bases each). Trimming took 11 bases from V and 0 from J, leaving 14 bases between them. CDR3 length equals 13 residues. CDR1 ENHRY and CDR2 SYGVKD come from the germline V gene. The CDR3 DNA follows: TGTGCCTCGGGGGCGGAAAGCTCCTACGAGCAGTACTTC. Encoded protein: CASGAESSYEQYF.

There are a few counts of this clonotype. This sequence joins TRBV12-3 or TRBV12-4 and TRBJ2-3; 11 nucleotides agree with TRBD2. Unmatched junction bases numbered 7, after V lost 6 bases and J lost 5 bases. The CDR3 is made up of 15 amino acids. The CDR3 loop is CASSFSGRVGDTQYF. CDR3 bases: TGTGCCAGCAGCTTTAGCGGGAGGGTGGGAGATACGCAGTATTTT.

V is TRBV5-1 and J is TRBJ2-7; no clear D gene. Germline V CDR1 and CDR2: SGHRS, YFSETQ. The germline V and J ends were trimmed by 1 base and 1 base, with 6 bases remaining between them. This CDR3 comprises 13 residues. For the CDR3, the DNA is TGCGCCAGCAGCTTGTGGGATTCCTACGAGCAGTACTTC. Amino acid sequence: CASSLWDSYEQYF. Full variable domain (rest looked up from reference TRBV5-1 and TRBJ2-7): KAGVTQTPRYLIKTRGQQVTLSCSPISGHRSVSWYQQTPGQGLQFLFEYFSETQRNKGNFPGRFSGRQFSNSRSEMNVSTLELGDSALYLCASSLWDSYEQYFGPGTRLTVT.

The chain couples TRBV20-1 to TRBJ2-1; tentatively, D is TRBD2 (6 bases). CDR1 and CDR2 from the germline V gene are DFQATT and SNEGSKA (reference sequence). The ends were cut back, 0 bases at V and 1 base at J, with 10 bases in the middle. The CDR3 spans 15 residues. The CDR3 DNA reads TGCAGTGCTAGAGATCTGGCGGGGTCCTACAATGAGCAGTTCTTC. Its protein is CSARDLAGSYNEQFF.

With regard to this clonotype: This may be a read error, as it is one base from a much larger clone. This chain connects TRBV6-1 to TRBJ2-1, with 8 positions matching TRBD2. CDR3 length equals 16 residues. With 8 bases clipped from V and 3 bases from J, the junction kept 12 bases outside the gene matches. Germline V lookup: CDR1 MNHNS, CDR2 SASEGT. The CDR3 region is CASGGPSGSCYNEQFF. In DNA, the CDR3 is TGTGCCAGCGGTGGGCCCAGCGGGAGTTGCTACAATGAGCAGTTCTTC.